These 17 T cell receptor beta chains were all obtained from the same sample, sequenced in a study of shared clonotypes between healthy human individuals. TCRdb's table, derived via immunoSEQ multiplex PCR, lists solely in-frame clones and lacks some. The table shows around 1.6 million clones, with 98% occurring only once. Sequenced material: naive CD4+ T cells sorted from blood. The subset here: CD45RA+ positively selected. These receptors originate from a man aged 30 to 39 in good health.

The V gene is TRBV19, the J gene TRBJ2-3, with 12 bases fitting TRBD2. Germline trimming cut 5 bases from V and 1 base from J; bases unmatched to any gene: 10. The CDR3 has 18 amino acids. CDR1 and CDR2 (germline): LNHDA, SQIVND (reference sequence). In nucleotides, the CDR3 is TGTGCCAGTAGTGGACCCACACTAGCGGGAGGCGGCACAGATACGCAGTATTTT. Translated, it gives CASSGPTLAGGGTDTQYF.

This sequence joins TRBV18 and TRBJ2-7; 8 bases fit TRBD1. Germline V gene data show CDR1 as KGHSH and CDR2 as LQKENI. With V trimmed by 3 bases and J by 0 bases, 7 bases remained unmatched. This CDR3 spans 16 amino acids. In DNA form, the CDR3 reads TGTGCCAGCTCACCCGGGACAGGTGATCTCTCCTACGAGCAGTACTTC. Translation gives CASSPGTGDLSYEQYF. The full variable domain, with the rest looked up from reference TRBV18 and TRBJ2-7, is NAGVMQNPRHLVRRRGQEARLRCSPMKGHSHVYWYRQLPEEGLKFMVYLQKENIIDESGMPKERFSAEFPKEGPSILRIQQVVRGDSAAYFCASSPGTGDLSYEQYFGPGTRLTVT.

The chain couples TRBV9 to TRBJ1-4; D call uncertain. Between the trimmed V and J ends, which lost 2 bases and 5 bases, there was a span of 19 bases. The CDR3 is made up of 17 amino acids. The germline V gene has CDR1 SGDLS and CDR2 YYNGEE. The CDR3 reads CASSVASARTYNEKLFF. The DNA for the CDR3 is TGTGCCAGCAGCGTGGCCAGCGCGAGGACCTACAATGAAAAACTGTTTTTT.

The DNA of the CDR3 is TGTGCCAGCAGCCTCGGACTAGGAAGATACGAGCAGTACTTC. Translating gives CASSLGLGRYEQYF. This chain links TRBV7-6 with TRBJ2-7; 7 bases fit TRBD2. The germline gives CDR1 SGHVS, CDR2 FNYEAQ. This CDR3 has 14 amino acids. V trimming: 5 bases; J trimming: 4 bases; junction bases outside the gene matches: 8.

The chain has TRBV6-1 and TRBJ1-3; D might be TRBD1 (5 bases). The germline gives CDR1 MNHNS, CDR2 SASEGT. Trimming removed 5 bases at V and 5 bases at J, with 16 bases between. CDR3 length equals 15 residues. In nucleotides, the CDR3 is TGTGCCAGCAGTCTCGAGACAGCAAACAGAAACACCATATATTTT. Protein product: CASSLETANRNTIYF.

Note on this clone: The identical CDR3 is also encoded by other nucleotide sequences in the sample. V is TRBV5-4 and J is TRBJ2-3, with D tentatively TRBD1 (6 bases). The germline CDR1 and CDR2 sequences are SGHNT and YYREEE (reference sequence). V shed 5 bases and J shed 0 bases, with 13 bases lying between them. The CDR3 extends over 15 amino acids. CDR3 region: CASSPTGLSTDTQYF. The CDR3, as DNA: TGTGCCAGCAGTCCCACAGGGTTGAGCACAGATACGCAGTATTTT. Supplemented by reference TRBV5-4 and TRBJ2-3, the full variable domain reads ETGVTQSPTHLIKTRGQQVTLRCSSQSGHNTVSWYQQALGQGPQFIFQYYREEENGRGNFPPRFSGLQFPNYSSELNVNALELDDSALYLCASSPTGLSTDTQYFGPGTRLTVL.

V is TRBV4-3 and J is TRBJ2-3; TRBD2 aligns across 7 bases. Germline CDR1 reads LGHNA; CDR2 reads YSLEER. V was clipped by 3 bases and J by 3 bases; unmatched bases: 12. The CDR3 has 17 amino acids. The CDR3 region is CASSQGGRDRRTDTQYF. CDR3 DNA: TGCGCCAGCAGCCAGGGTGGGAGGGACCGGAGGACAGATACGCAGTATTTT.

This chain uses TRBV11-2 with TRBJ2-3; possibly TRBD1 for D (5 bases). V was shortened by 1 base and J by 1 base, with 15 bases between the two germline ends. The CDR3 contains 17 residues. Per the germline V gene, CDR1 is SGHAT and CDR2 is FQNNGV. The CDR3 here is CASSLGGRQWGTDTQYF. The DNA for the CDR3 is TGTGCCAGCAGCTTAGGGGGCCGACAGTGGGGCACAGATACGCAGTATTTT.

The DNA of the CDR3 is TGTGCCAGCTGTGTTGGCCTTTATAACACCGGGGAGCTGTTTTTT. It is translated as CASCVGLYNTGELFF. This chain connects TRBV6-1 to TRBJ2-2; D unclear. Trimming took off 8 bases at V and 2 bases at J, with 15 bases between the two ends. CDR1 and CDR2 from the germline V gene are MNHNS and SASEGT. The CDR3 runs to 15 residues.

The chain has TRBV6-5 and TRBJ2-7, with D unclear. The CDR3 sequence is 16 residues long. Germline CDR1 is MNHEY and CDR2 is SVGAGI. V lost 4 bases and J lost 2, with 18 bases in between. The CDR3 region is CASSFRTGQKTYEQYF. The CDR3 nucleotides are TGTGCCAGCAGTTTTCGAACCGGGCAGAAAACCTACGAGCAGTACTTC.

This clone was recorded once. The CDR3 region has the DNA TGTGCCAGCTCCCCGGACAGGGGGCCCTTGAAAGGGACTGAAGCTTTCTTT. Its translation: CASSPDRGPLKGTEAFF. J is TRBJ1-1 and V is TRBV18, with 11 nucleotides matching TRBD1. The CDR3 has 17 residues. Germline trimming cut 6 bases from V and 5 bases from J; bases unmatched to any gene: 14. The germline V gene has CDR1 KGHSH and CDR2 LQKENI.

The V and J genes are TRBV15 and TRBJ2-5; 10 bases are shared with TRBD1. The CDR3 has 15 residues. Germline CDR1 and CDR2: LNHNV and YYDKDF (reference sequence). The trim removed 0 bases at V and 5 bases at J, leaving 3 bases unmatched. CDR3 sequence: CATSRETGGAETQYF. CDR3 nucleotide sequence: TGTGCCACCAGCAGAGAGACAGGGGGCGCGGAGACCCAGTACTTC.

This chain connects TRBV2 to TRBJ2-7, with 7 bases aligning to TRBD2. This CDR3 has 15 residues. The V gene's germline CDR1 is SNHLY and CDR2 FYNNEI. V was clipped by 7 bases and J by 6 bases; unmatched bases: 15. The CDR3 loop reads CASIERVAGPSEQYF. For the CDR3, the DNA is TGTGCCAGCATCGAACGGGTAGCGGGCCCTTCCGAGCAGTACTTC.

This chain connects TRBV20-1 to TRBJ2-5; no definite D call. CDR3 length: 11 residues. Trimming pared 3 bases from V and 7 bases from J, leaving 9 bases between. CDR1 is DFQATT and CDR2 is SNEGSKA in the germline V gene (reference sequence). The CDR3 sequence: CSARGPGTQYF. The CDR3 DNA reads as TGCAGTGCTAGGGGCCCGGGGACCCAGTACTTC.

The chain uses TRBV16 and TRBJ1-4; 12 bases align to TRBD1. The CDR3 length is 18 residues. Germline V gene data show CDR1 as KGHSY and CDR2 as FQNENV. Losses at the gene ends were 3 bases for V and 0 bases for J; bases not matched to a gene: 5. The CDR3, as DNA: TGTGCCAGCAGCCACCGGGACAGGGGGCGCGCAACTAATGAAAAACTGTTTTTT. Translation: CASSHRDRGRATNEKLFF.

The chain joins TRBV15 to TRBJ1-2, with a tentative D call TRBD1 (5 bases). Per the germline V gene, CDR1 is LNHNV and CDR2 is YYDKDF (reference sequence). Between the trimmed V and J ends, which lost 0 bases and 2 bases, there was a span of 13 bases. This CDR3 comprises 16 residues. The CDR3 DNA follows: TGTGCCACCAGCAGAGATCGAACAGGAGCAAACTATGGCTACACCTTC. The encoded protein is CATSRDRTGANYGYTF. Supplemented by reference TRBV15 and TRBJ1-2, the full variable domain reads DAMVIQNPRYQVTQFGKPVTLSCSQTLNHNVMYWYQQKSSQAPKLLFHYYDKDFNNEADTPDNFQSRRPNTSFCFLDIRSPGLGDTAMYLCATSRDRTGANYGYTFGSGTRLTVV.

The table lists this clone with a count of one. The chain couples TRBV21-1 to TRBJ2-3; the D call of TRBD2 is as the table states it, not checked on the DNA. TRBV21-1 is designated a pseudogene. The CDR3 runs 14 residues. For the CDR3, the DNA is TGTGCCAGCAGCAGGACTAGCGCCACAGATACGCAGTATTTT. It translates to CASSRTSATDTQYF.